This T cell receptor (beta chain) comes out of a study of T cell clonality in common variable immunodeficiency. Whole-study findings and limits: CVID subjects showed higher TCRbeta clonality than healthy controls. CVID subjects shared fewer TCRbeta clones than healthy controls did. Reportedly, TCR beta sequences from common variable immunodeficiency showed fewer deletions and N-nucleotide insertions.

Sequenced by immunoSEQ multiplex PCR; TCRdb stores in-frame clones only, minus some. The sample shows 30,000 to 35,000 clones, none of them appearing just once. Diagnosis required reduced IgG, IgA and/or IgM with specific antibody deficiency. All CVID subjects were on immunoglobulin replacement for at least one year. This clone was detected only a few times. What it binds is unknown. The read ends 3 residues early relative to the CDR3; the germline J gene fills the gap. From germline, CDR1 is SGHVS and CDR2 FNYEAQ. The CDR3 covers 14 residues. V gave up 5 bases and J gave up 1 base; unmatched junction bases: 3.

This rearrangement joins TRBV7-6 to TRBJ2-3, with TRBD2 matching 7 bases. Sequencing input: peripheral blood mononuclear cells. This sequence was found in a human donor with common variable immunodeficiency. CDR3 residues: CASSPTSGTDTQYF. Partial CDR3 DNA: TGTGCCAGCAGCCCTACTAGCGGCACAGATACG.